The present T cell receptor beta chain was sequenced within a study of T cell responses to AZD1222 COVID-19 vaccine. Study-wide results and limits: There were mostly white British donors and more females than males, and clonal diversity was possibly underestimated.

Trimming removed 2 bases from V and 3 bases from J; junction bases left unmatched: 8. CDR1 MGHRA and CDR2 YSYEKL come from the germline V gene. This CDR3 is built from 17 residues. Some clones are missing from TCRdb's copy, which holds only in-frame ones; the method was immunoSEQ multiplex PCR. The data show approximately 110,000 clones, with over 85% seen just once and more than 2% held by the top ten. Points on this clone: Its antigen is currently unknown.

V usage is TRBV4-1 and J usage is TRBJ1-4, with 8 bases identical to TRBD1. Here the sequenced sample was peripheral blood, taken on day 0 of AZD1222 vaccination. This clonotype originated in an adult in good health. The CDR3 protein is CASSQPTRGLSNEKLFF. CDR3 in DNA: TGCGCCAGCAGCCAACCCACCAGGGGGCTGTCTAATGAAAAACTGTTTTTT.